Detailed here is one T cell receptor beta chain. Its specificity is not known. The sorting of PBMCs gave CD4+ and CD8+ T cells. This specimen belongs to a study of CD8+ T cells in alopecia areata. RNA was isolated and reverse transcribed to cDNA, the sequencing template. Only in-frame clones appear in the TCRdb table, and some are missing; sequencing was by immunoSEQ multiplex PCR. The sample contains 100,000 to 150,000 clones, about 61% of which appear only once. Study outcomes and limitations: Lesional scalp, especially alopecia totalis/universalis, showed higher clonality than normal scalp.

There are 14 residues in the CDR3. Trimming removed 6 bases from V and 2 bases from J, with 14 bases in between. Germline CDR1 KGHSH, CDR2 LQKENI. Sequenced material: CD4+ T cells sorted from blood. The receptor's source is a human donor in good health. The chain joins TRBV18 to TRBJ2-7, with D perhaps being TRBD1 or TRBD2 (5 bases each). For the CDR3, the DNA is TGTGCCAGCTCTCCCTCGAAGGGACCCTACGAGCAGTACTTC. This sequence encodes CASSPSKGPYEQYF.